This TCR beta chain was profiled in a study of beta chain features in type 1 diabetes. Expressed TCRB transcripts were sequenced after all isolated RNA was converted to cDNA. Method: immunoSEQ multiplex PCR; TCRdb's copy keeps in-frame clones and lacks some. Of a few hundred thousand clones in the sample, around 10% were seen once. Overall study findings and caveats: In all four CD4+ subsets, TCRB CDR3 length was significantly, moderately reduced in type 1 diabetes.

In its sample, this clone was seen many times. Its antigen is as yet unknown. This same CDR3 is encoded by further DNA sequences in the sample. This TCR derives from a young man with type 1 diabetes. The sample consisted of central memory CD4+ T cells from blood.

The CDR3 DNA reads as TGTGCCAGTAGTATAGCGGGGACTTACTCCTACGAGCAGTACTTC. Encoded protein: CASSIAGTYSYEQYF. The chain has TRBV19 and TRBJ2-7; possible D gene TRBD2, 6 bases. Germline CDR1 LNHDA, CDR2 SQIVND (reference sequence). V lost 1 base and J lost 0, with 10 bases in between. This CDR3 comprises 15 residues.